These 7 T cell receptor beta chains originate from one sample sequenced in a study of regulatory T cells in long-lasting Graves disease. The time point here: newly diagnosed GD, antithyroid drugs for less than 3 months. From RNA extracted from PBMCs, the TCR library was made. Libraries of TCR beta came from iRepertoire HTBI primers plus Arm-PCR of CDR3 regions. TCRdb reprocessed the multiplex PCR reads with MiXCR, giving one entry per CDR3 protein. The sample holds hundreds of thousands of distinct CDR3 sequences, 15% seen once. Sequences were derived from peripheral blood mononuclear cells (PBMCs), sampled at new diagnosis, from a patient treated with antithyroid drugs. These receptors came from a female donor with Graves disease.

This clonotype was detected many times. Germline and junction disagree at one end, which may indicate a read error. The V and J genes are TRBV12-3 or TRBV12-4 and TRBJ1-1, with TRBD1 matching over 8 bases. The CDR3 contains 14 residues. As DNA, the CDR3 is TGTGCCAGCAGTTTACAGGGGGCGAGTACTGAAGCCTTCTTT. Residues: CASSLQGASTEAFF.

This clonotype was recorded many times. CDR3 protein: CSVLGARQPWNEQFF. The CDR3 DNA sequence: TGCAGCGTGTTGGGGGCGAGACAACCATGGAATGAGCAGTTCTTC. The V gene is TRBV29-1, the J gene TRBJ2-1; a weak D match, TRBD1 (6 bases). The CDR3 is 15 residues long. Trimming took 6 bases from V and 7 from J, leaving 22 bases between them. Germline V CDR1 and CDR2: SQVTM, ANQGSEA.

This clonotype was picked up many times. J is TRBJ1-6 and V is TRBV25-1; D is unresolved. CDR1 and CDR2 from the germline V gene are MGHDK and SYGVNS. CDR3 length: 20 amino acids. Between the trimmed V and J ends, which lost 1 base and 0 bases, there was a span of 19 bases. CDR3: CASSEWDMEYLSSYNSPLHF. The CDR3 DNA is TGTGCCAGCAGTGAATGGGATATGGAATACCTGAGCTCCTATAATTCACCCCTCCACTTT.

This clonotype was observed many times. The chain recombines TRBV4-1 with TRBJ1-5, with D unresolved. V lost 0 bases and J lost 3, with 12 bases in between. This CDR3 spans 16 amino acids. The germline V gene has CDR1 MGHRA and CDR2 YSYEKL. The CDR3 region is CASSQEGGRTNQPQHF. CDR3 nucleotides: TGCGCCAGCAGCCAAGAAGGTGGCCGGACCAATCAGCCCCAGCATTTT.

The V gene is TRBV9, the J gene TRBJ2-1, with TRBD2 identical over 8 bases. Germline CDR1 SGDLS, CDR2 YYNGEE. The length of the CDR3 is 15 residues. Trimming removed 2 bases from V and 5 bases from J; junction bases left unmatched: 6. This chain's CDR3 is CASSVGGVIDNEQFF. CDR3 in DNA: TGTGCCAGCAGCGTCGGGGGGGTGATCGACAATGAGCAGTTCTTC.

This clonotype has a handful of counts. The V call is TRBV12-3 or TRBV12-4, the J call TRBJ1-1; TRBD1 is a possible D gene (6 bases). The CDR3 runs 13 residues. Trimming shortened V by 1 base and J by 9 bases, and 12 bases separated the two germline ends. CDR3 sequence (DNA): TGTGCCAGCAGTTTAGTGACAGGAGATAAAGCTTTCTTT. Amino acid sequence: CASSLVTGDKAFF.

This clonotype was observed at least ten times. This CDR3 reads CASTPIQGNTIYF. The CDR3 DNA follows: TGTGCCAGCACCCCTATTCAGGGAAACACCATATATTTT. This chain joins TRBV12-3 or TRBV12-4 and TRBJ1-3; D gene uncertain. Between the trimmed V and J ends, which lost 7 bases and 4 bases, there was a span of 11 bases. This CDR3 has 13 residues.